A selection of T cell receptor beta chains follows, all from one sample in a study of Graves' ophthalmopathy and Graves' hyperthyroidism. TCRdb analysed the multiplex PCR reads with MiXCR anew, one entry per CDR3 protein. The table lists over a million distinct CDR3 sequences, less than 45% of them singletons. Sequenced input: peripheral blood or thyroid tissue (not recorded which). All receptors derive from an adult man with Graves' hyperthyroidism. Both conserved end residues are part of each CDR3. The order of the fields is clone size, V gene, J gene, D gene, CDR3 length, CDR3 protein, CDR3 DNA. D genes are given only for firm matches. Expanded clones are given a class, and other clones once, few, many or no size at all.

>few|TRBV11-2|TRBJ1-4|-|14
CASSLGATPEKLFF
TGTGCCAGCAGCTTAGGGGCTACCCCTGAAAAACTGTTTTTT
>-|TRBV24-1|TRBJ2-7|TRBD2|16
CATSAIGLAGAPEQYF
TGTGCCACCAGTGCCATAGGACTAGCGGGGGCACCCGAGCAGTACTTC
>many|TRBV9|TRBJ2-6|-|15
CASSVRDSGANVLTF
TGTGCCAGCAGCGTCAGGGATTCTGGGGCCAACGTCCTGACTTTC
>many|TRBV7-9|TRBJ2-5|TRBD1|14
CASSLPGQGVTQYF
TGTGCCAGCAGCTTACCCGGACAGGGTGTGACCCAGTACTTC
>few|TRBV10-2|TRBJ1-2|-|15
CASSEPDSRDYGYTF
TGCGCCAGCAGTGAGCCGGACAGCCGAGACTATGGCTACACCTTC
>-|TRBV25-1|TRBJ2-2|-|14
CASRTFKATGELFF
TGTGCCAGCAGGACCTTTAAAGCTACGGGGGAGCTGTTTTTT
>few|TRBV9|TRBJ2-7|-|14
CASSSPEGLWEQYF
TGTGCCAGCAGCTCTCCTGAAGGGTTATGGGAGCAGTACTTC
>-|TRBV7-9|TRBJ1-2|-|14
CASSGPADNYGYTF
TGTGCCAGCAGTGGACCGGCGGATAACTATGGCTACACCTTC
>-|TRBV11-2|TRBJ1-2|-|15
CASSLGGGQGYGYTF
TGTGCCAGCAGCTTAGGCGGGGGGCAGGGCTATGGCTACACCTTC
>-|TRBV7-9|TRBJ2-7|TRBD2|15
CASSSESGRGYEQYF
TGTGCCAGCAGCTCAGAAAGCGGGAGAGGGTACGAGCAGTACTTC
>-|TRBV5-6|TRBJ2-5|TRBD1|15
CASTRYRKQGETQYF
TGTGCCAGCACCCGCTATCGAAAACAGGGGGAGACCCAGTACTTC
>-|TRBV25-1|TRBJ1-6|-|15
CASSEGGSEASPLHF
TGTGCCAGCAGTGAAGGGGGCAGTGAGGCCTCACCCCTCCACTTT